Below are 31 T cell receptor beta chains sequenced from a single sample in a study of shared clonotypes between healthy human individuals. CD8 cells classed as naive were CD45RO-negative and positively selected for CCR7, excluding terminally differentiated effector memory CD45RA+ cells. Repertoires were generated with immunoSEQ multiplex PCR, while TCRdb's copy carries only in-frame clones and drops some. The sample has 800,000 or so clones; 90% to 98% are singletons. Sequencing was performed on naive CD8+ T cells sorted from blood. These receptors were taken from a man younger than 45 in good health.

This clone appeared once. This chain links TRBV2 with TRBJ2-1; D call uncertain. Per germline, CDR1 SNHLY and CDR2 FYNNEI. This CDR3 contains 11 residues. V was shortened by 8 bases and J by 3 bases, with 5 bases between the two germline ends. The CDR3: CASPNYNEQFF. The DNA of the CDR3 is TGTGCCAGCCCCAACTACAATGAGCAGTTCTTC.

The V and J genes are TRBV5-6 and TRBJ2-7; no firm D call. V was trimmed by 1 base and J by 7 bases, leaving 9 bases between them. Germline-derived CDR1 and CDR2 are SGHDT and YYEEEE. The CDR3 has 12 residues. The CDR3 DNA reads TGTGCCAGCAGCTTGCAACCGAAGGAGCAGTACTTC. As protein: CASSLQPKEQYF.

Here the CDR3 reads CASSRSDRGPYEQYF. The CDR3 DNA reads as TGTGCCAGCTCGCGGTCGGACAGGGGCCCTTACGAGCAGTACTTC. The chain recombines TRBV18 with TRBJ2-7, with 9 bases matching TRBD1. V dropped 6 bases and J dropped 4; count of bases not matched to a gene: 10. The CDR3 length is 15 residues. CDR1 and CDR2 from the germline V gene are KGHSH and LQKENI.

The chain carries TRBV15 and TRBJ1-2; 7 positions agree with TRBD1. Germline CDR1 reads LNHNV; CDR2 reads YYDKDF (reference sequence). The CDR3 totals 15 residues. V shed 6 bases and J 8 bases; nucleotides not matched to a gene: 15. The CDR3 here is CATSVDRRDPGGYTF. The DNA for the CDR3 is TGTGCCACCAGTGTGGACAGGAGGGACCCAGGGGGCTACACCTTC.

This clone was counted between two and nine times. This sequence joins TRBV4-1 and TRBJ2-5; maybe TRBD2 (6 bases). Germline lookup yields CDR1 MGHRA and CDR2 YSYEKL. V was shortened by 0 bases and J by 2 bases, with 10 bases between the two germline ends. The CDR3 extends over 15 amino acids. CDR3: CASSQEVAVQETQYF. The CDR3 nucleotides read TGCGCCAGCAGCCAAGAAGTAGCGGTACAAGAGACCCAGTACTTC.

The gene calls are TRBV7-8 and TRBJ2-1; 7 bases map to TRBD2. The V gene's germline CDR1 is SGHVS and CDR2 FQNEAQ. The CDR3 has 16 residues. The ends lost 1 base at V and 1 base at J; junction bases unmatched: 4. The CDR3 coding sequence is TGTGCCAGCAGCTTAGATCGCGGGAGTTCCTACAATGAGCAGTTCTTC. Protein: CASSLDRGSSYNEQFF.

J is TRBJ1-2 and V is TRBV7-9, with a possible D match to TRBD1 (5 bases). CDR1 is SEHNR and CDR2 is FQNEAQ in the germline V gene (reference sequence). CDR3 length: 17 amino acids. V shed 4 bases and J shed 1 base, with 19 bases lying between them. The CDR3 loop is CASSSPSSTGHNYGYTF. CDR3 DNA sequence: TGTGCCAGCAGCTCCCCATCTAGTACGGGGCATAACTATGGCTACACCTTC.

The V and J genes are TRBV7-9 and TRBJ2-3, with TRBD2 matching over 8 bases. Germline CDR1 SEHNR, CDR2 FQNEAQ (reference sequence). J gave up 6 bases and V 3 bases, and 8 bases lay outside the gene matches. CDR3 length: 15 residues. In nucleotides, the CDR3 is TGTGCCAGCAGCTTCCTTCCGGGAGGGGAGGATACGCAGTATTTT. Its protein product is CASSFLPGGEDTQYF.

The genes are TRBV7-9 and TRBJ2-7, with D unclear. Looked up from germline, CDR1 is SEHNR and CDR2 is FQNEAQ (reference sequence). The CDR3 consists of 13 residues. V was trimmed by 4 bases and J by 4 bases, leaving 11 bases between them. The CDR3 reads CASSYALGYEQYF. The CDR3 DNA is TGTGCCAGCAGCTATGCCCTTGGGTACGAGCAGTACTTC. The full variable domain, rest sourced from reference TRBV7-9 and TRBJ2-7, is DTGVSQNPRHKITKRGQNVTFRCDPISEHNRLYWYRQTLGQGPEFLTYFQNEAQLEKSRLLSDRFSAERPKGSFSTLEIQRTEQGDSAMYLCASSYALGYEQYFGPGTRLTVT.

The V and J genes are TRBV5-6 and TRBJ1-1; no firm D call. V was trimmed by 5 bases and J by 5 bases, leaving 7 bases between them. Germline-derived CDR1 and CDR2 are SGHDT and YYEEEE. This CDR3 spans 11 amino acids. Here the CDR3 DNA reads TGTGCCAGCAGATTAGGGACTGAAGCTTTCTTT. Translated: CASRLGTEAFF.

This chain joins TRBV15 and TRBJ2-1; a weak D match, TRBD2 (6 bases). Trimming removed 4 bases from V and 9 bases from J, with 7 bases in between. In germline, CDR1 is LNHNV, CDR2 YYDKDF (reference sequence). CDR3 length: 11 residues. The CDR3 bases are TGTGCCACCAGCACGCGGGGTGAGCAGTTCTTC. Protein sequence: CATSTRGEQFF.

This clone has a single count. The chain links TRBV25-1 to TRBJ1-2; no clear D. Deletions cut 3 bases from V and 8 bases from J, with 10 bases between. The CDR3 loop spans 12 amino acids. The V gene's germline CDR1 is MGHDK and CDR2 SYGVNS. The CDR3 DNA follows: TGTGCCAGCAGTGACCCCCTCCGCGGCTACACCTTC. Its translation: CASSDPLRGYTF.

The chain joins TRBV14 to TRBJ1-5; perhaps TRBD1 as D (5 bases). V was pared by 1 base and J by 0 bases, with 7 bases between. Germline CDR1 and CDR2: SGHDN and FVKESK. This CDR3 comprises 15 residues. The CDR3 here is CASSQGGDSNQPQHF. In nucleotides, the CDR3 is TGTGCCAGCAGCCAAGGAGGGGATAGCAATCAGCCCCAGCATTTT.

This chain connects TRBV29-1 to TRBJ2-2; TRBD1 aligns across 9 bases. The CDR3 covers 15 residues. Per germline, CDR1 SQVTM and CDR2 ANQGSEA. V trimming: 6 bases; J trimming: 4 bases; junction bases outside the gene matches: 9. The CDR3 nucleotides are TGCAGCGTAGTAGAACAGGGGGCGGGCACCGGGGAGCTGTTTTTT. Its translation: CSVVEQGAGTGELFF.

This chain connects TRBV5-4 to TRBJ2-3; 10 bases match TRBD1. In germline, CDR1 is SGHNT, CDR2 YYREEE (reference sequence). The CDR3 totals 15 residues. The ends lost 5 bases at V and 3 bases at J; junction bases unmatched: 6. CDR3 residues: CASRPRTGGTDTQYF. The CDR3 bases are TGTGCCAGCAGGCCAAGGACAGGGGGAACAGATACGCAGTATTTT.

V gene TRBV27 combines with J gene TRBJ2-7; D call uncertain. Trimming removed 5 bases from V and 8 bases from J, with 10 bases in between. From germline, CDR1 is MNHEY and CDR2 SMNVEV (reference sequence). The CDR3 runs 11 residues. The CDR3 loop is CASSRGPKQYF. The CDR3 DNA follows: TGTGCCAGCAGTCGCGGACCGAAGCAGTACTTC.

This clone was seen a single time. The gene calls are TRBV10-3 and TRBJ1-1; D ambiguous. Trimming cost V 10 bases and J 1 base, with 10 bases left between them. This CDR3 comprises 12 residues. CDR1 is ENHRY, CDR2 SYGVKD, per germline. CDR3 DNA: TGTGCCACCGCGAAAGGGAACACTGAAGCTTTCTTT. This sequence encodes CATAKGNTEAFF.

This clone showed up just once. The chain couples TRBV29-1 to TRBJ2-7; a possible D gene is TRBD1 (5 bases). Germline V gene sequence: CDR1 SQVTM, CDR2 ANQGSEA. The CDR3 sequence is 13 residues long. The V end was cut by 4 bases, the J end by 3 bases, with 13 bases between. The CDR3 coding sequence is TGCAGCGTTGTCCCCAGGGAAGGCTACGAGCAGTACTTC. The encoded protein is CSVVPREGYEQYF.

V gene TRBV27 combines with J gene TRBJ2-5, with D tentatively TRBD2 (6 bases). Germline V gene sequence: CDR1 MNHEY, CDR2 SMNVEV (reference sequence). V lost 5 bases and J 0 bases, leaving 10 bases between the germline ends. The CDR3 has 14 amino acids. The CDR3 is CASSGGRYQETQYF. The CDR3 nucleotides are TGTGCCAGCAGTGGGGGGAGGTACCAAGAGACCCAGTACTTC.

V gene TRBV4-1 combines with J gene TRBJ2-1; 8 positions match TRBD2. CDR3 length: 14 amino acids. CDR1 is MGHRA and CDR2 is YSYEKL in the germline V gene. V was clipped by 4 bases and J by 10 bases; unmatched bases: 9. The CDR3 is CASSLEPLAEEQFF. The CDR3 DNA is TGCGCCAGCAGCCTCGAACCACTAGCGGAAGAGCAGTTCTTC.

The chain uses TRBV11-3 and TRBJ2-7; D uncertain. The CDR3 consists of 13 residues. Trimming removed 3 bases at V and 2 bases at J, with 8 bases between. CDR1 is SGHNT and CDR2 is YENEEA in the germline V gene. CDR3 DNA: TGTGCCAGCAGCTTTCTCCCCACCTACGAGCAGTACTTC. This codes for CASSFLPTYEQYF.

In this sample, this clone turned up once. The chain recombines TRBV30 with TRBJ2-3; 7 nucleotides match TRBD2. The germline gives CDR1 GTSNPN, CDR2 SVGIG (reference sequence). The CDR3 covers 14 residues. CDR3 sequence: CASAGVGATDTQYF. The CDR3 coding sequence is TGTGCTAGTGCGGGAGTCGGGGCCACAGATACGCAGTATTTT.

This chain's CDR3 is CSVLTGLYNEQFF. CDR3 coding DNA: TGCAGCGTTTTAACAGGGTTGTACAATGAGCAGTTCTTC. This sequence joins TRBV29-1 and TRBJ2-1; D might be TRBD1 (6 bases). Germline V CDR1 and CDR2: SQVTM, ANQGSEA. The CDR3 is made up of 13 amino acids. V was pared by 5 bases and J by 4 bases, with 12 bases between.

CDR3 nucleotides: TGTGCCAGCAGCTTAGATGTCGGGGGCGAGAACACTGAAGCTTTCTTT. It encodes CASSLDVGGENTEAFF. The chain is built from TRBV7-9 and TRBJ1-1; TRBD1 might be the D (6 bases). Germline loops: CDR1 SEHNR, CDR2 FQNEAQ (reference sequence). The CDR3 has 16 amino acids. V shed 1 base and J shed 1 base, with 13 bases lying between them.

The chain links TRBV13 to TRBJ2-5, with 12 bases identical to TRBD2. Losses at the gene ends were 5 bases for V and 5 bases for J; bases not matched to a gene: 6. The CDR3 is made up of 15 amino acids. Per germline, CDR1 PRHDT and CDR2 FYEKMQ (reference sequence). DNA for the CDR3: TGTGCCAGCAGCGCCCCGACTAGCGGGAGTGAGACCCAGTACTTC. As protein: CASSAPTSGSETQYF.

V usage is TRBV15 and J usage is TRBJ2-1; a weak D match, TRBD2 (6 bases). Germline CDR1 reads LNHNV; CDR2 reads YYDKDF (reference sequence). The germline V and J ends were trimmed by 3 bases and 13 bases, with 19 bases remaining between them. The CDR3 consists of 14 residues. The CDR3 loop is CATSSVGDFGIQFF. CDR3 in DNA: TGTGCCACCAGCAGTGTGGGGGACTTTGGAATACAGTTCTTC.

The chain carries TRBV2 and TRBJ1-4; 7 nucleotides agree with TRBD1. Germline V gene data show CDR1 as SNHLY and CDR2 as FYNNEI. Unmatched junction bases numbered 3, after V lost 5 bases and J lost 0 bases. The length of the CDR3 is 15 residues. CDR3 loop: CASSSTGATNEKLFF. The CDR3 bases are TGTGCCAGCAGTTCCACAGGGGCAACTAATGAAAAACTGTTTTTT.

The count of this clone is one. V usage is TRBV4-2 and J usage is TRBJ2-7, with 12 bases lining up with TRBD2. CDR1 is LGHNA and CDR2 is YNFKEQ in the germline V gene. The junction had 4 bases not matched to a gene; V was cut back by 0 bases and J by 4 bases. This CDR3 has 16 residues. The CDR3 is CASSQDSTSGSYEQYF. The CDR3 DNA reads as TGTGCCAGCAGCCAAGATTCGACTAGCGGGAGTTACGAGCAGTACTTC.

V is TRBV27 and J is TRBJ2-5; TRBD2 aligns across 14 bases. The length of the CDR3 is 15 residues. Germline assignment: CDR1 MNHEY and CDR2 SMNVEV (reference sequence). V trimming: 5 bases; J trimming: 6 bases; junction bases outside the gene matches: 5. The CDR3 is CASSPGTSGRKTQYF. CDR3 nucleotides: TGTGCCAGCAGTCCAGGGACTAGCGGGAGAAAGACCCAGTACTTC.

This chain joins TRBV4-3 and TRBJ2-7; D perhaps matches TRBD2 (6 bases). The length of the CDR3 is 15 residues. Germline CDR1 and CDR2: LGHNA and YSLEER. V was shortened by 1 base and J by 1 base, with 11 bases between the two germline ends. In DNA form, the CDR3 reads TGCGCCAGCAGCCAAGGGGGGACTGCGTCCTACGAGCAGTACTTC. Translated, it gives CASSQGGTASYEQYF.

The rearrangement joins TRBV7-9 to TRBJ2-1; tentatively, D is TRBD2 (6 bases). This CDR3 contains 16 residues. CDR1 and CDR2 (germline): SEHNR, FQNEAQ (reference sequence). Trimming cost V 4 bases and J 0 bases, with 13 bases left between them. The CDR3 region is CASSSSGLHSYNEQFF. The CDR3 nucleotides are TGTGCCAGCAGCTCTTCGGGACTCCACTCCTACAATGAGCAGTTCTTC. The full variable domain, completed using reference TRBV7-9 and TRBJ2-1, is DTGVSQNPRHKITKRGQNVTFRCDPISEHNRLYWYRQTLGQGPEFLTYFQNEAQLEKSRLLSDRFSAERPKGSFSTLEIQRTEQGDSAMYLCASSSSGLHSYNEQFFGPGTRLTVL.